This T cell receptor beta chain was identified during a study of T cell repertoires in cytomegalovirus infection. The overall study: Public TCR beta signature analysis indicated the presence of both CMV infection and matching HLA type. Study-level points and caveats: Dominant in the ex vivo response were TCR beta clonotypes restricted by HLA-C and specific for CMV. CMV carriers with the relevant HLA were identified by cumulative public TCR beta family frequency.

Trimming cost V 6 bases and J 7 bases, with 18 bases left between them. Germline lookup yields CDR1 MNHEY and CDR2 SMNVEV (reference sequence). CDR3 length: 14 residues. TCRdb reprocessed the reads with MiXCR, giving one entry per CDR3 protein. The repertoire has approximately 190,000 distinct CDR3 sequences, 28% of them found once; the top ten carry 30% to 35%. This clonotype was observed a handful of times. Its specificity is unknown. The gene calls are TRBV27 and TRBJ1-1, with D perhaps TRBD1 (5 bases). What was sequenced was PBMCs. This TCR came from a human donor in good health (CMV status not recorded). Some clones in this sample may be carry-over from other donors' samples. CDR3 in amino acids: CASRTLGTALEAFF. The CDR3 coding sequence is TGTGCCAGCAGGACCTTAGGGACGGCCCTTGAAGCTTTCTTT.